This TCR beta chain was identified during a study of response to subunit inactivated influenza vaccine. Whole-study results and caveats: Authors proposed each seasonal influenza vaccination draws in few new T cells.

Worth noting for this clonotype: Antigen unknown.

The length of the CDR3 is 14 residues. Germline V CDR1 and CDR2: WSHSY, SAAADI. V lost 6 bases and J 8 bases, leaving 16 bases between the germline ends. Using its own MiXCR run on the RT-PCR reads, TCRdb lists one record per CDR3 protein. The sample lists 650,000 or so distinct CDR3 sequences; 12% to 15% were seen once. This chain links TRBV10-2 with TRBJ1-4; D might be TRBD1 (5 bases). The source of this sequence is a man aged 50 to 60 who received an inactivated influenza vaccine. Here the sequenced sample was PBMCs from blood, taken approximately 15 days before vaccination. The CDR3 is CASRTGRPLEKLFF. As DNA, the CDR3 is TGCGCCAGCAGGACGGGGCGCCCTTTGGAAAAACTGTTTTTT.